The next 30 T cell receptor beta chains were all read from a single sample in a study of CD8+ T cells in alopecia areata. TCR sequencing used cDNA made by reverse transcription of extracted RNA. Measured with immunoSEQ multiplex PCR; TCRdb has only the in-frame clones, and not every one. This sample has nearly 95,000 clones, with about two thirds found just once. Treatment meaning: oral pan-JAK inhibitor, 5-10 mg twice daily. The sequences come from CD8+ T cells sorted from blood, collected at week 44, from a patient treated with tofacitinib. The receptors derive from a human donor with alopecia areata.

The gene calls are TRBV10-3 and TRBJ2-3; D possibly corresponds to TRBD2 (5 bases). The CDR3 runs 13 residues. V was clipped by 9 bases and J by 2 bases, with 12 bases between them. Per germline, CDR1 ENHRY and CDR2 SYGVKD. Here the CDR3 reads CAIREASTDTQYF. Written as DNA, the CDR3 is TGTGCCATTCGGGAAGCATCCACAGATACGCAGTATTTT.

V usage is TRBV13 and J usage is TRBJ2-2, with 7 bases that match TRBD2. The CDR3 totals 16 residues. Germline V gene data show CDR1 as PRHDT and CDR2 as FYEKMQ (reference sequence). After removal of 5 bases from V and 2 bases from J, the junction contained 8 bases not matched to a gene. CDR3 protein: CASSIFGTNNTGELFF. The CDR3 region has the DNA TGTGCCAGCAGCATCTTTGGGACTAACAACACCGGGGAGCTGTTTTTT.

This clone was recorded only once. V and J are TRBV27 and TRBJ2-3; D ambiguous. Per the germline V gene, CDR1 is MNHEY and CDR2 is SMNVEV (reference sequence). V lost 3 bases and J 1 base, leaving 11 bases between the germline ends. The CDR3 spans 15 residues. For the CDR3, the DNA is TGTGCCAGCAGTTTCCAGCTTCGCGGCACAGATACGCAGTATTTT. Its protein product is CASSFQLRGTDTQYF.

The CDR3 reads CASSLAKNQPQHF. The CDR3, as DNA: TGTGCCAGCAGCTTAGCAAAGAATCAGCCCCAGCATTTT. The chain links TRBV13 to TRBJ1-5; unclear D gene. Germline loops: CDR1 PRHDT, CDR2 FYEKMQ (reference sequence). The CDR3 covers 13 residues. Trimming took off 1 base at V and 4 bases at J, with 5 bases between the two ends.

The chain carries TRBV2 and TRBJ2-7, with D possibly being TRBD1 (5 bases). V was clipped by 4 bases and J by 2 bases, with 12 bases between them. This CDR3 region has 14 residues. The V gene's germline CDR1 is SNHLY and CDR2 FYNNEI. The CDR3 sequence: CASSGTPIPYEQYF. CDR3 bases: TGTGCCAGCAGTGGGACACCAATCCCCTACGAGCAGTACTTC.

The chain is built from TRBV29-1 and TRBJ2-2; the D gene is possibly TRBD1 (5 bases). The CDR3 runs 13 residues. Trimming pared 3 bases from V and 4 bases from J, leaving 9 bases between. Germline CDR1 reads SQVTM; CDR2 reads ANQGSEA. CDR3 bases: TGCAGCGTTGAGGGGCAGATCACCGGGGAGCTGTTTTTT. This codes for CSVEGQITGELFF.

The rearrangement uses TRBV7-6 and TRBJ2-4; D is unresolved. Germline V gene data show CDR1 as SGHVS and CDR2 as FNYEAQ. This CDR3 is 14 amino acids long. Between the trimmed V and J ends, which lost 2 bases and 8 bases, there was a span of 13 bases. The CDR3 DNA reads as TGTGCCAGCAGCTTAAGGGCAGGCTCGGACATTCAGTACTTC. Protein sequence: CASSLRAGSDIQYF.

J is TRBJ2-1 and V is TRBV27, with 7 bases aligning to TRBD1. Germline assignment: CDR1 MNHEY and CDR2 SMNVEV (reference sequence). V lost 8 bases to trimming and J lost 6 bases; unmatched junction nucleotides: 10. This CDR3 is 14 amino acids long. DNA for the CDR3: TGTGCCAGCGCCGACAGGGATCTTGGCAATGAGCAGTTCTTC. It encodes CASADRDLGNEQFF.

This clone has only a few counts. The chain is built from TRBV7-7 and TRBJ2-1; 8 positions match TRBD1. This CDR3 has 14 residues. J lost 10 bases, V lost 3 bases, and 8 bases had no gene match. Germline-derived CDR1 and CDR2 are SSHAT and FNYEAQ (reference sequence). The CDR3: CASSLGQGAREQFF. In DNA form, the CDR3 reads TGTGCCAGCAGCTTGGGGCAGGGGGCTCGAGAGCAGTTCTTC.

The V gene is TRBV30, the J gene TRBJ2-7; perhaps D is TRBD1 or TRBD2 (5 bases each). Germline lookup yields CDR1 GTSNPN and CDR2 SVGIG (reference sequence). With 2 bases removed from V and 6 bases from J, the gap between germline ends came to 11 bases. CDR3 length: 12 residues. The CDR3 is CAWSHGALEQYF. The CDR3 DNA follows: TGTGCCTGGAGTCACGGGGCGCTCGAGCAGTACTTC.

This clone was seen more than once but under ten times. The V and J genes are TRBV2 and TRBJ1-1; D gene uncertain. Trimming took 6 bases from V and 1 from J, leaving 3 bases between them. Germline V lookup: CDR1 SNHLY, CDR2 FYNNEI. This CDR3 contains 11 residues. CDR3 sequence (DNA): TGTGCCAGCAGGCAGAACACTGAAGCTTTCTTT. Its protein product is CASRQNTEAFF.

This clone was observed once. V usage is TRBV19 and J usage is TRBJ2-7, with D perhaps matching TRBD2 (5 bases). Germline V gene sequence: CDR1 LNHDA, CDR2 SQIVND (reference sequence). Trimming stripped 8 bases from V and 5 bases from J, with 13 bases between. CDR3 size: 12 residues. In nucleotides, the CDR3 is TGTGCCAGTGGGATCCACGGGGACGAGCAGTACTTC. This encodes CASGIHGDEQYF.

V is TRBV7-3 and J is TRBJ2-1, with 7 bases matching TRBD2. The germline CDR1 and CDR2 sequences are SGHTA and FQGTGA. This CDR3 has 19 amino acids. V lost 5 bases, J lost 0 bases, and 16 bases stayed unmatched. This chain's CDR3 is CASSEFPSGEGSSYNEQFF. The CDR3 DNA follows: TGTGCCAGCAGCGAATTTCCCTCGGGGGAGGGGAGCTCCTACAATGAGCAGTTCTTC.

The V and J genes are TRBV14 and TRBJ1-2; D might be TRBD1 (5 bases). Germline CDR1 reads SGHDN; CDR2 reads FVKESK. Trimming removed 2 bases at V and 6 bases at J, with 19 bases between. This CDR3 spans 16 amino acids. CDR3 sequence reads: CASSQTHVRDRDGYTF. The DNA of the CDR3 is TGTGCCAGCAGCCAAACGCACGTCCGGGACCGCGATGGCTACACCTTC.

This clone showed up just a few times. CDR3 residues: CASSHSREYQETQYF. The DNA of the CDR3 is TGCGCCAGCAGCCATTCCCGGGAGTACCAAGAGACCCAGTACTTC. The V call is TRBV4-3, the J call TRBJ2-5; TRBD2 is a possible D gene (6 bases). The V end lost 3 bases, the J end lost 0 bases, and 11 bases lay between the germline ends. The CDR3 loop spans 15 amino acids. Germline assignment: CDR1 LGHNA and CDR2 YSLEER.

The V and J genes are TRBV6-6 and TRBJ2-1, with TRBD2 identical over 9 bases. V lost 3 bases to trimming and J lost 7 bases; unmatched junction nucleotides: 10. The CDR3 sequence is 16 residues long. Germline lookup yields CDR1 MNHNY and CDR2 SVGAGI (reference sequence). The DNA for the CDR3 is TGTGCCAGCAGTTATCGGAACGAGCGGGGGGCAAATGAGCAGTTCTTC. Translated, it gives CASSYRNERGANEQFF.

This clone showed up just once. The rearrangement uses TRBV9 and TRBJ1-5; 7 positions match TRBD1. V shed 3 bases, J shed 0 bases, and the junction held 3 bases outside the gene matches. Germline V CDR1 and CDR2: SGDLS, YYNGEE. There are 15 residues in the CDR3. CDR3 sequence: CASSGQGNSNQPQHF. The CDR3 DNA sequence: TGTGCCAGCAGCGGACAGGGTAATAGCAATCAGCCCCAGCATTTT.

This chain joins TRBV5-6 and TRBJ2-7, with D perhaps TRBD1 (6 bases). Per the germline V gene, CDR1 is SGHDT and CDR2 is YYEEEE. V gave up 1 base and J gave up 0 bases, with 14 bases separating them. This CDR3 has 16 residues. The CDR3 DNA reads as TGTGCCAGCAGCTTGAATTTAGGGACAAGCTCCTACGAGCAGTACTTC. Translation gives CASSLNLGTSSYEQYF.

The rearrangement uses TRBV6-4 and TRBJ2-2; 7 positions match TRBD2. The V and J ends lost 2 bases and 0 bases, in that order; junction bases with no gene match: 0. CDR3 length: 15 residues. Germline V CDR1 and CDR2: MRHNA, SNTAGT. CDR3 residues: CASSDGGANTGELFF. The CDR3 coding sequence is TGTGCCAGCAGTGACGGGGGGGCGAACACCGGGGAGCTGTTTTTT.

V gene TRBV11-2 combines with J gene TRBJ2-7; 8 bases line up with TRBD1. The germline V gene has CDR1 SGHAT and CDR2 FQNNGV. V dropped 5 bases and J dropped 3; count of bases not matched to a gene: 12. This CDR3 spans 16 amino acids. The CDR3 region is CASSAAAGGRFYEQYF. In DNA form, the CDR3 reads TGTGCCAGCAGCGCCGCGGCAGGGGGCCGCTTCTACGAGCAGTACTTC.

The chain carries TRBV14 and TRBJ2-7, with D perhaps given as TRBD1 or TRBD2 (7 bases each). Germline V lookup: CDR1 SGHDN, CDR2 FVKESK. Trimming removed 1 base from V and 5 bases from J, with 15 bases in between. The CDR3 is 15 residues long. CDR3 amino acids: CASSQVVAGGDEQYF. The CDR3 region has the DNA TGTGCCAGCAGCCAAGTTGTGGCAGGGGGGGACGAGCAGTACTTC.

This clone occurred a few times. The chain is built from TRBV2 and TRBJ2-1, with 10 positions matching TRBD2. CDR1 and CDR2 from the germline V gene are SNHLY and FYNNEI. With V trimmed by 7 bases and J by 4 bases, 7 bases remained unmatched. The CDR3 totals 15 residues. CDR3 sequence: CASNIGLAEYNEQFF. The CDR3 DNA is TGTGCCAGCAATATAGGACTAGCGGAGTACAATGAGCAGTTCTTC.

The chain is built from TRBV5-6 and TRBJ2-1, with D maybe TRBD2 (6 bases). This CDR3 region has 15 residues. Trimming stripped 4 bases from V and 0 bases from J, with 11 bases between. In germline, CDR1 is SGHDT, CDR2 YYEEEE. CDR3 region: CASSGGDSSYNEQFF. The CDR3, as DNA: TGTGCCAGCAGCGGCGGGGATAGCTCCTACAATGAGCAGTTCTTC.

The chain links TRBV27 to TRBJ1-1, with TRBD1 identical over 7 bases. The CDR3 is made up of 15 amino acids. The V gene end was trimmed by 8 bases and the J gene end by 3 bases; junction bases not matched to a gene: 12. From germline, CDR1 is MNHEY and CDR2 SMNVEV (reference sequence). The CDR3 spells CASGDNQGDYTEAFF. The CDR3 DNA is TGTGCCAGCGGTGACAATCAGGGGGACTACACTGAAGCTTTCTTT.

This clone was observed a few times. The chain combines TRBV29-1 with TRBJ2-3; TRBD2 matches at 7 bases. This CDR3 has 17 amino acids. Germline-derived CDR1 and CDR2 are SQVTM and ANQGSEA. With 0 bases clipped from V and 0 bases from J, the junction kept 9 bases outside the gene matches. For the CDR3, the DNA is TGCAGCGTTGAAGATCCGAGCGGGGTTGCTAGCACAGATACGCAGTATTTT. It translates to CSVEDPSGVASTDTQYF.

The V call is TRBV30, the J call TRBJ1-2, with D hard to call. Germline V lookup: CDR1 GTSNPN, CDR2 SVGIG (reference sequence). The CDR3 is 13 residues long. V was pared by 8 bases and J by 2 bases, with 15 bases between. CDR3 loop: CAGTDGTNYGYTF. The CDR3 DNA sequence: TGTGCCGGAACGGACGGCACAAACTATGGCTACACCTTC.

This chain connects TRBV28 to TRBJ2-3; D not resolved. Germline loops: CDR1 MDHEN, CDR2 SYDVKM. Trimming removed 3 bases from V and 1 base from J, with 11 bases in between. The length of the CDR3 is 15 residues. CDR3 coding DNA: TGTGCCAGCAGTTTTTCTCGAGAAGGCACAGATACGCAGTATTTT. This encodes CASSFSREGTDTQYF. The full variable domain, in which reference TRBV28 and TRBJ2-3 provide the parts outside the CDR3, is DVKVTQSSRYLVKRTGEKVFLECVQDMDHENMFWYRQDPGLGLRLIYFSYDVKMKEKGDIPEGYSVSREKKERFSLILESASTNQTSMYLCASSFSREGTDTQYFGPGTRLTVL.

V is TRBV7-9 and J is TRBJ1-1; D ambiguous. Germline loops: CDR1 SEHNR, CDR2 FQNEAQ (reference sequence). The CDR3 extends over 12 amino acids. The V and J ends lost 1 base and 7 bases respectively, with 7 bases between them. Here the CDR3 DNA reads TGTGCCAGCAGCTTAGTGCTTGATGAAGCTTTCTTT. Its protein product is CASSLVLDEAFF.

This rearrangement joins TRBV11-2 to TRBJ2-1; a weak D match, TRBD1 (6 bases). This CDR3 comprises 13 residues. V was shortened by 1 base and J by 9 bases, with 10 bases between the two germline ends. Germline CDR1 SGHAT, CDR2 FQNNGV. The chain's CDR3 is CASSLGTGSEQFF. The DNA of the CDR3 is TGTGCCAGCAGCTTAGGTACAGGGTCTGAGCAGTTCTTC.

The rearrangement joins TRBV2 to TRBJ2-7; 11 nucleotides agree with TRBD2. The CDR3 sequence is 16 residues long. Losses at the gene ends were 2 bases for V and 1 base for J; bases not matched to a gene: 4. The V gene's germline CDR1 is SNHLY and CDR2 FYNNEI. CDR3 in DNA: TGTGCCAGCAGTGAATGGCTAGCGGGGGGATCCTACGAGCAGTACTTC. Encoded protein: CASSEWLAGGSYEQYF.